The clone carrying this TCR beta chain was found a few times. The sample is drawn from a study of CD8+ T cells in alopecia areata. In the study overall: Affected scalp percentage set treated patients' severity scores.

After isolation, RNA underwent reverse transcription to generate cDNA as the sequencing template. Profiling relied on immunoSEQ multiplex PCR, and the TCRdb table lists in-frame clones only, not all of them. This table holds about 200,000 clones, over 60% found once. The ends lost 3 bases at V and 3 bases at J; junction bases unmatched: 1. Germline V CDR1 and CDR2: SEHNR, FQNEAQ (reference sequence). The CDR3 is made up of 14 amino acids. Indicated treatment: oral pan-JAK inhibitor, 5-10 mg twice daily. The sequence was obtained from a human donor with alopecia areata. The sample here was CD4+ T cells sorted from blood, taken at week 4, from a patient treated with tofacitinib. The V and J genes are TRBV7-9 and TRBJ1-2, with 10 nucleotides matching TRBD1. The DNA of the CDR3 is TGTGCCAGCAGCTTGACAGGGGGCTACTATGGCTACACCTTC. It yields the protein CASSLTGGYYGYTF.